This T cell receptor (beta chain) comes out of a study of T cell responses to AZD1222 COVID-19 vaccine. This clone was picked up a small number of times. The protocol was immunoSEQ multiplex PCR, while the TCRdb copy is restricted to in-frame clones and leaves out a portion. The sample has around 150,000 clones; roughly 90% are singletons. The CDR3 loop spans 16 amino acids. The trim removed 4 bases at V and 1 base at J, leaving 2 bases unmatched. The germline CDR1 and CDR2 sequences are SGHDN and FVKESK. The V and J genes are TRBV14 and TRBJ2-1; 12 bases line up with TRBD2. Here the sequenced sample was peripheral blood, taken 28 days after the second AZD1222 dose. The TCR was taken from an adult who received the AZD1222 COVID-19 vaccine. This CDR3 reads CASSPLAGGSYNEQFF. CDR3 in DNA: TGTGCCAGCAGCCCGCTAGCGGGGGGGTCCTACAATGAGCAGTTCTTC.